This T cell receptor (beta chain) was identified in a study of HIV-infected patients and healthy controls. Study context: In about 90% of the 16 patients, CD4 counts climbed slightly after three months but remained subnormal.

This clonotype was seen at least ten times. The antigen is unknown. About 480 ng RNA was reverse transcribed with alpha and beta constant-region primers. Using multiplexing indices, alpha and beta chain libraries were generated apart by chain-specific third strand synthesis. Priming off the SP2 site generated the second strand. Each molecule carried a 12-nucleotide identifier made of two joined random hexamers added before amplification. MiXCR, applied by TCRdb to the 5' RACE reads, yields one record per CDR3 protein. The sample shows 9,500 to 13,000 distinct CDR3 sequences, approximately 5.2% of them seen only once. Study conclusions and caveats: HIV-associated CDR3 frequencies dropped significantly during therapy; CMV-associated ones, mostly rising, changed nonsignificantly.

CDR3 size: 14 residues. Trimming cost V 4 bases and J 6 bases, with 12 bases left between them. CDR1 is MGHRA and CDR2 is YSYEKL in the germline V gene. The repertoire came from unfractionated whole blood and reflected all unsorted peripheral T cells. The J gene is TRBJ2-2, the V gene TRBV4-1; perhaps TRBD1 as D (5 bases). The clonotype comes from an adult with HIV infection. This specimen was blood, taken before antiretroviral therapy. The CDR3 region has the DNA TGCGCCAGCAGCCTACGTCAGGGTCCCGGGGAGCTGTTTTTT. Translated, it gives CASSLRQGPGELFF.